The 20 T cell receptor beta chains below were found in one sample sequenced in a study of siplizumab effects on memory and regulatory T cells (dated by TCRdb to 2018 to 2020). The library relied on the immunoSEQ multiplex PCR assay. The table comes from immuneACCESS by way of TCRdb, which keeps in-frame sequences with V and J called. Part of the clones is missing from these tables; in studies checked, under half for an unresolved V gene and the rest for unknown reasons. The sample yields tens of thousands of clones; over 85% were counted once. The leading ten clones occupy 6% to 7% of the sample. The sample consisted of CD8+ T cells sorted from blood. These receptors came from a human donor in good health.

This chain joins TRBV5-5 and TRBJ2-7; the D is unclear. Trimming left V 1 base short and J 1 base short, with 12 bases between. CDR3 length equals 15 residues. Germline CDR1 is SGHKS and CDR2 is YYEKEE (reference sequence). The CDR3 protein is CASSLFHGNSYEQYF. CDR3 coding DNA: TGTGCCAGCAGCTTGTTCCACGGAAATTCCTACGAGCAGTACTTC.

The chain links TRBV30 to TRBJ1-1; no reliable D call. This CDR3 comprises 14 residues. Germline V lookup: CDR1 GTSNPN, CDR2 SVGIG (reference sequence). The V and J ends lost 0 bases and 0 bases respectively, with 8 bases between them. CDR3 region: CAWSVLWMNTEAFF. As DNA, the CDR3 is TGTGCCTGGAGTGTACTTTGGATGAACACTGAAGCTTTCTTT.

The chain couples TRBV6-5 to TRBJ1-2; D unresolved. The V end lost 0 bases, the J end lost 11 bases, and 16 bases lay between the germline ends. Germline V gene sequence: CDR1 MNHEY, CDR2 SVGAGI. The CDR3 loop spans 14 amino acids. The CDR3 DNA reads as TGTGCCAGCAGTTACTCGGGCCCTGATCGCCCTTACACCTTC. This codes for CASSYSGPDRPYTF.

The chain recombines TRBV7-6 with TRBJ2-1; perhaps TRBD2 as D (5 bases). Trimming pared 5 bases from V and 4 bases from J, leaving 12 bases between. Germline assignment: CDR1 SGHVS and CDR2 FNYEAQ. The CDR3 length is 14 residues. The CDR3 here is CASSQRLQYNEQFF. CDR3 coding DNA: TGTGCCAGCAGCCAACGACTACAATACAATGAGCAGTTCTTC.

The CDR3 DNA follows: TGCAGCGTTGACGGACAGGCGCACCAAGAGACCCAGTACTTC. This translates into CSVDGQAHQETQYF. The chain employs TRBV29-1 and TRBJ2-5; 7 bases are shared with TRBD1. The germline V gene encodes CDR1 SQVTM and CDR2 ANQGSEA. V lost 3 bases, J lost 0 bases, and 4 bases stayed unmatched. The CDR3 totals 14 residues.

The rearrangement uses TRBV11-2 and TRBJ2-7; no clear D gene. Trimming left V 5 bases short and J 0 bases short, with 11 bases between. The CDR3 extends over 14 amino acids. Per germline, CDR1 SGHAT and CDR2 FQNNGV. The DNA for the CDR3 is TGTGCCAGCAGCGTGGGATCAGTCTCCTACGAGCAGTACTTC. Translation gives CASSVGSVSYEQYF.

The chain carries TRBV20-1 and TRBJ1-1; D uncertain. Trimming removed 2 bases at V and 6 bases at J, with 7 bases between. This CDR3 has 11 residues. CDR1 and CDR2 from the germline V gene are DFQATT and SNEGSKA (reference sequence). The CDR3 DNA follows: TGCAGTGCTAGATTATCAGCTGAAGCTTTCTTT. It translates to CSARLSAEAFF.

The chain carries TRBV5-1 and TRBJ1-1, with a tentative D call TRBD1 (5 bases). Germline-derived CDR1 and CDR2 are SGHRS and YFSETQ. Between the trimmed V and J ends, which lost 4 bases and 4 bases, there was a span of 14 bases. The length of the CDR3 is 14 residues. CDR3 in amino acids: CASSEGTGSTEAFF. The CDR3 nucleotides read TGCGCCAGCAGCGAAGGGACGGGGTCCACTGAAGCTTTCTTT.

The chain carries TRBV11-2 and TRBJ2-1, with D perhaps being TRBD1 or TRBD2 (5 bases each). CDR3 length: 14 amino acids. The germline V and J ends were trimmed by 5 bases and 6 bases, with 14 bases remaining between them. Per the germline V gene, CDR1 is SGHAT and CDR2 is FQNNGV. DNA for the CDR3: TGTGCCAGCAGCCCTACAGAGGGGTTCAATGAGCAGTTCTTC. Its translation: CASSPTEGFNEQFF.

The chain joins TRBV10-2 to TRBJ1-2; tentative D call: TRBD1 (6 bases). Germline CDR1 and CDR2: WSHSY and SAAADI. The CDR3 extends over 12 amino acids. Trimming took off 3 bases at V and 13 bases at J, with 15 bases between the two ends. The CDR3 is CASSDLDSRLTF. The CDR3, as DNA: TGCGCCAGCAGTGATCTGGACAGCCGTCTCACCTTC.

The rearrangement links TRBV27 to TRBJ1-2; TRBD1 might be the D (5 bases). The germline V gene encodes CDR1 MNHEY and CDR2 SMNVEV (reference sequence). The CDR3 is 15 residues long. V was trimmed by 2 bases and J by 4 bases, leaving 14 bases between them. The CDR3 nucleotides read TGTGCCAGCAGTTTAAGCCGAACGGGGGTCTATGGCTACACCTTC. Residues: CASSLSRTGVYGYTF.

The CDR3 here is CASSKGTGIYTGELFF. The CDR3 bases are TGTGCCAGTAGTAAAGGGACAGGGATATACACCGGGGAGCTGTTTTTT. This chain uses TRBV19 with TRBJ2-2; 9 nucleotides match TRBD1. The CDR3 has 16 amino acids. With V trimmed by 4 bases and J by 3 bases, 6 bases remained unmatched. Germline lookup yields CDR1 LNHDA and CDR2 SQIVND (reference sequence). Full variable domain (outside the CDR3, taken from reference TRBV19 and TRBJ2-2): DGGITQSPKYLFRKEGQNVTLSCEQNLNHDAMYWYRQDPGQGLRLIYYSQIVNDFQKGDIAEGYSVSREKKESFPLTVTSAQKNPTAFYLCASSKGTGIYTGELFFGEGSRLTVL.

In its sample, this clone was seen once. The CDR3 DNA follows: TGCGCCAGCAGCCCCGCCGGGACAGCTAACACTGAAGCTTTCTTT. It encodes CASSPAGTANTEAFF. The gene calls are TRBV4-3 and TRBJ1-1, with TRBD1 matching 7 bases. The CDR3 spans 15 residues. V was pared by 4 bases and J by 2 bases, with 7 bases of the junction left unmatched. Germline V gives CDR1 LGHNA, CDR2 YSLEER.

The CDR3 DNA sequence: TGTGCCAGCAAAGCACTCCAGGCTTACAATGAGCAGTTCTTC. Protein: CASKALQAYNEQFF. V is TRBV27 and J is TRBJ2-1; D is uncertain. There are 14 residues in the CDR3. Germline V gene sequence: CDR1 MNHEY, CDR2 SMNVEV (reference sequence). The V end was cut by 7 bases, the J end by 4 bases, with 14 bases between.

This sequence joins TRBV2 and TRBJ2-5; D unresolved. The J call may be wrong; the DNA end is better matched by TRBJ2-7. Germline V gene data show CDR1 as SNHLY and CDR2 as FYNNEI. CDR3 length: 13 residues. CDR3 protein: CASSGTTYYEQYF. In nucleotides, the CDR3 is TGTGCCAGCAGTGGTACTACCTACTACGAGCAGTACTTC.

V is TRBV4-2 and J is TRBJ2-3, with TRBD2 matching over 9 bases. Germline values: CDR1 LGHNA, CDR2 YNFKEQ. V lost 1 base, J lost 3 bases, and 5 bases stayed unmatched. This CDR3 has 16 residues. The CDR3 DNA is TGTGCCAGCAGCCAAGCTATAGCGGGAGTGACAGATACGCAGTATTTT. This codes for CASSQAIAGVTDTQYF.

This clone was counted between two and nine times. This chain links TRBV2 with TRBJ1-1; the D is unclear. V lost 5 bases, J lost 0 bases, and 10 bases lay in between. Germline CDR1 is SNHLY and CDR2 is FYNNEI. The CDR3 covers 14 residues. The CDR3 region is CASSPGRLNTEAFF. The CDR3 bases are TGTGCCAGCAGTCCGGGCCGCTTGAACACTGAAGCTTTCTTT.

The chain couples TRBV15 to TRBJ2-7; possibly TRBD1 or TRBD2 for D (5 bases each). Germline V gene data show CDR1 as LNHNV and CDR2 as YYDKDF (reference sequence). This CDR3 comprises 15 residues. Trimming cost V 1 base and J 3 bases, with 13 bases left between them. This CDR3 reads CATSRGGDGVYEQYF. The CDR3 bases are TGTGCCACCAGCAGAGGAGGGGACGGAGTCTACGAGCAGTACTTC.

This chain links TRBV7-3 with TRBJ2-2, with TRBD2 identical over 7 bases. The CDR3 extends over 17 amino acids. The germline V gene has CDR1 SGHTA and CDR2 FQGTGA. V was clipped by 2 bases and J by 5 bases; unmatched bases: 11. The CDR3 DNA is TGTGCCAGCAGCTTACTAGCGGCCGGAGATGGAACCGGGGAGCTGTTTTTT. Its translation: CASSLLAAGDGTGELFF.

The V gene is TRBV5-4, the J gene TRBJ2-6; D is unclear. The CDR3 is made up of 14 amino acids. CDR1 SGHNT and CDR2 YYREEE come from the germline V gene (reference sequence). V was cut by 4 bases and J by 1 base, with 6 bases left in between. CDR3 loop: CASSLPSGANVLTF. The DNA of the CDR3 is TGTGCCAGCAGCCTTCCATCTGGGGCCAACGTCCTGACTTTC.